The present TCR beta chain was sequenced within a study of siplizumab effects on memory and regulatory T cells. Whole-study results and caveats: Naive T cell populations appeared to exhibit greater diversity than memory cells and appeared to be major alloresponse contributors.

Clones were read by immunoSEQ multiplex PCR, and TCRdb kept only the in-frame ones, dropping some. The sample lists tens of thousands of clones; about 87% were seen once. Concerning this clone itself: Its antigen is undetermined.

V was shortened by 1 base and J by 7 bases, with 7 bases between the two germline ends. The CDR3 covers 13 residues. Germline CDR1 and CDR2: SEHNR and FQNEAQ (reference sequence). The sequencing input was Tregs sorted from blood. The clonotype was recovered from a human donor in good health. V is TRBV7-9 and J is TRBJ2-2; no clear D. CDR3 protein: CASSLEAGGELFF. In DNA form, the CDR3 reads TGTGCCAGCAGCTTAGAGGCTGGCGGGGAGCTGTTTTTT.